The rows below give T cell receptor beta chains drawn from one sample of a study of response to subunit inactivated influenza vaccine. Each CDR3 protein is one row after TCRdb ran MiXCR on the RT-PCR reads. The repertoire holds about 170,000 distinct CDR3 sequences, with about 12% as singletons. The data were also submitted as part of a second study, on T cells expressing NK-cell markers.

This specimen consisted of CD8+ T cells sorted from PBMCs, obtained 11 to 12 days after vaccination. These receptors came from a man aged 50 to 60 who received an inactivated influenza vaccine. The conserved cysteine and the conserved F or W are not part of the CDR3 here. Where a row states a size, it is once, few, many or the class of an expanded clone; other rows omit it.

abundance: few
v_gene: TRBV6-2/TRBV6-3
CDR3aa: ASSITDSYNEQF

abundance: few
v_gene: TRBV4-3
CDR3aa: ASSQDPPGPRRTNGELF

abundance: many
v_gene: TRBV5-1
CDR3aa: ASSLRGQSTYEQY

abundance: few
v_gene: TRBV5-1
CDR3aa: ASSLVGQGYNEQF

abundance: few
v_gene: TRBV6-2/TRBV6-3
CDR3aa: ASSRYGTISTYGYT

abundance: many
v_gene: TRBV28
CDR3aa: ASSLVAGRDTQY

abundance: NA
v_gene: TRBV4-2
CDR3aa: ASSQEEDLAAYEQY

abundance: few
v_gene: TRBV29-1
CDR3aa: SVGGGSYNEQF

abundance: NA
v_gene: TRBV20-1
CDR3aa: SARAREITYNEQF

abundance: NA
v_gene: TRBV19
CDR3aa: ASSIDWRINYYEQY

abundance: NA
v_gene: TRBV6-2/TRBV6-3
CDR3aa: ASRPGTSGYEQY

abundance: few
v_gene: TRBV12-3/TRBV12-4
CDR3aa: ASSFDGENQPQH

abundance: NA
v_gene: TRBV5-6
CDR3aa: ASSGGAWDRVYEQY

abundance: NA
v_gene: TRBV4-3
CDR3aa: ASSPYTNTGELF

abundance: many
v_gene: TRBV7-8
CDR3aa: ASSLTQYRGDTQY

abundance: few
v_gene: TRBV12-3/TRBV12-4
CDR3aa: ASSVTGANQETQY

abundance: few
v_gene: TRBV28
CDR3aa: ASSLSFQGGNGYT

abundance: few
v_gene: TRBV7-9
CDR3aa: ASSQFRSNTGELF

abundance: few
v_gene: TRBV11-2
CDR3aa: ASSLDFSSGELF

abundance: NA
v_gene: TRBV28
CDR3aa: ASRLRSGTSSIVYYEQY

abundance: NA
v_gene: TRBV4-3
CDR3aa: ASSQRGNYEQY

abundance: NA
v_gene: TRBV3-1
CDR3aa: ASSSGTSEDVTDTQY

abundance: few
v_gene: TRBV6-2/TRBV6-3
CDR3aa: ASSYTLSNAGELF

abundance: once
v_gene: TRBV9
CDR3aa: ASSVDKGRNEQY

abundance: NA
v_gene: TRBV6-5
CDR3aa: ASSYSSAAYGYT

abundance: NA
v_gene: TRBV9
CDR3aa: ASSGDSYEQY

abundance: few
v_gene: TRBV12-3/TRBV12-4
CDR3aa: ASSSSGTIYEQY

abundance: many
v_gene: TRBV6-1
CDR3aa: ASSGPNRGTYNSPLH

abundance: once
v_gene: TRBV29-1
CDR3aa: SVGQGLVNYEQY

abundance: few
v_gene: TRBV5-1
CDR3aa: ASSFTSGREIQETQY

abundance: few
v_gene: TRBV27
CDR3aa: ASSLSISGSDEQY

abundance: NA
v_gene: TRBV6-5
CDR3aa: ASRLLAGGEDTQY

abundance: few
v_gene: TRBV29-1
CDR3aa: SVPTGTRTDTQY

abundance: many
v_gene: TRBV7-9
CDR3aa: ASSHDQGSGANVLT

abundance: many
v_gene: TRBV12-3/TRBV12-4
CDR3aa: ASRGLAVDTQY

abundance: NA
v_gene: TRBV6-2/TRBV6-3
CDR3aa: ASSYSIPRLAGAPRTGELF

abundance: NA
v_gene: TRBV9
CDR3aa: ASSVVAYGYT

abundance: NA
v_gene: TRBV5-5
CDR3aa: ASSFLSIRSYEQY

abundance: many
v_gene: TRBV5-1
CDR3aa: ASSSGTSGTDTQY

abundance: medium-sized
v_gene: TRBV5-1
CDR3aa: ASSLTGVEQY

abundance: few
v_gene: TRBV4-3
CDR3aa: ASSQDIGASTDTQY

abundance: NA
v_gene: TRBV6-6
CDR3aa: ASGRGNEQF

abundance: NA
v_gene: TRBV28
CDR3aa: ASRRGLAASYEQY

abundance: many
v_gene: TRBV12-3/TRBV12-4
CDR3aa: ASSPAGTPSHEQF

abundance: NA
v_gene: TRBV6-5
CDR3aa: ASSFSGSWGETQY

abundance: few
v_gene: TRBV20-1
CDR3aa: SARAGDFYEQY

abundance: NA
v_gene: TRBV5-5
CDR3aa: ASSLGGDNSPLH

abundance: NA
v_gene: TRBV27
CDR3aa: ASSLGTSGIYEQY

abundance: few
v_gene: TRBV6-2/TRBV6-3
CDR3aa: ASSYVQRNTEAF

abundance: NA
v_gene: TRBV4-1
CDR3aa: ASSQEGFDSYNEQF

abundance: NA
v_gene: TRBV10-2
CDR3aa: ASSALTGQGVVGYT

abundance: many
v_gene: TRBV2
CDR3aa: ASSRTQYEQY

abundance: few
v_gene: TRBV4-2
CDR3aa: ASSQTPGRDAYEQY